This T cell receptor (beta chain) was recovered during a study of metastatic and nonmetastatic thyroid tumors. Study-level background: Comparative analysis of repertoires was undertaken across blood and tumor or nodule tissue obtained from malignant and benign thyroid patients. Broader study findings: In both blood and tumor samples, TCR beta diversity was reported significantly higher for malignant than benign nodules.

Not a single patient had been given any form of treatment at any point before undergoing thyroid surgery. Study processing details: The authors used CDR3 differences across clinicopathological groups to build a distant-metastasis classifier for papillary thyroid cancer. Using MiXCR, TCRdb re-called clones from the PCR reads. Clone size and V and J calls follow TCRdb, not the original study. The sample lists some 45,000 clones, roughly an eighth occurring once. This clone was recorded at least ten times. Its antigen is currently unknown. The sample consisted of blood. The clonotype was recovered from a male donor with papillary thyroid cancer or a benign thyroid nodule (not recorded which). Some clones in this sample may be carry-over from other donors' samples.

The CDR3 spells CASSAEGALSYEQYF. The CDR3 nucleotides are TGTGCCAGCAGCGCGGAGGGGGCCCTCTCCTACGAGCAGTACTTC. The chain carries TRBV11-2 and TRBJ2-7, with a tentative D call TRBD1 (7 bases). Germline values: CDR1 SGHAT, CDR2 FQNNGV. This CDR3 is 15 amino acids long. With 5 bases removed from V and 0 bases from J, the gap between germline ends came to 14 bases.